The 15 T cell receptor beta chains below come from one sample, sequenced in a study of T cell changes during pregnancy in multiple sclerosis. Assay used: immunoSEQ multiplex PCR; TCRdb lists only in-frame clones, some missing. This sample has tens of thousands of clones, with approximately 94% found just once. The sequencing used CD8+ T cells from peripheral blood mononuclear cells, collected in the first trimester of pregnancy. The origin of the receptors is a female donor with multiple sclerosis, enrolled in a pregnancy study.

This chain links TRBV19 with TRBJ1-1; 7 nucleotides line up with TRBD1. J gave up 3 bases and V 1 base, and 2 bases lay outside the gene matches. This CDR3 has 14 amino acids. The germline V gene encodes CDR1 LNHDA and CDR2 SQIVND (reference sequence). This CDR3 reads CASSIGQGDTEAFF. The CDR3 nucleotides read TGTGCCAGTAGTATAGGACAGGGTGACACTGAAGCTTTCTTT.

The J gene is TRBJ2-5, the V gene TRBV4-3; D is unclear. The CDR3 spans 17 residues. Germline V lookup: CDR1 LGHNA, CDR2 YSLEER. V was shortened by 4 bases and J by 1 base, with 19 bases between the two germline ends. CDR3 in amino acids: CASSRGRTEVPQETQYF. CDR3 nucleotide sequence: TGCGCCAGCAGCCGCGGCAGAACCGAGGTGCCCCAAGAGACCCAGTACTTC.

The chain employs TRBV9 and TRBJ1-2, with TRBD1 as a possible D gene (5 bases). Germline V lookup: CDR1 SGDLS, CDR2 YYNGEE. The CDR3 has 13 residues. Trimming took off 4 bases at V and 7 bases at J, with 14 bases between the two ends. In nucleotides, the CDR3 is TGTGCCAGCAGCCTGGGGAGGGACGCTGGCTACACCTTC. Amino acids: CASSLGRDAGYTF. Based on the CDR3 plus reference TRBV9 and TRBJ1-2, the full variable domain is DSGVTQTPKHLITATGQRVTLRCSPRSGDLSVYWYQQSLDQGLQFLIQYYNGEERAKGNILERFSAQQFPDLHSELNLSSLELGDSALYFCASSLGRDAGYTFGSGTRLTVV.

The CDR3: CASSLSLAGADEQYF. The CDR3 DNA reads as TGTGCCAGCAGCCTCTCTTTAGCGGGAGCAGACGAGCAGTACTTC. This chain links TRBV4-2 with TRBJ2-5, with 9 bases fitting TRBD2. Gene TRBJ2-7 matches the end of the DNA better, so the J call may be wrong. The CDR3 has 15 amino acids. Germline V CDR1 and CDR2: LGHNA, YNFKEQ.

This clone showed up just once. The chain couples TRBV6-5 to TRBJ2-5, with D possibly matching TRBD2 (6 bases). The J call is uncertain, as TRBJ2-7 better fits the DNA end. Germline CDR1 is MNHEY and CDR2 is SVGAGI. The CDR3 extends over 16 amino acids. The CDR3: CASSYLREDGAYEQYF. Here the CDR3 DNA reads TGTGCCAGCAGTTACCTAAGGGAGGACGGCGCCTACGAGCAGTACTTC.

This chain joins TRBV19 and TRBJ2-7; D unresolved. Germline CDR1 reads LNHDA; CDR2 reads SQIVND (reference sequence). The CDR3 loop spans 11 amino acids. Trimming stripped 6 bases from V and 5 bases from J, with 8 bases between. For the CDR3, the DNA is TGTGCCAGTAGATCCGTCGACGAGCAGTACTTC. It codes for CASRSVDEQYF.

The V gene is TRBV7-6, the J gene TRBJ1-4, with D tentatively TRBD1 (5 bases). V dropped 2 bases and J dropped 3 bases, with 10 bases sitting between them. The CDR3 totals 15 residues. Germline CDR1 SGHVS, CDR2 FNYEAQ. CDR3 region: CASSLYRLPNEKLFF. As DNA, the CDR3 is TGTGCCAGCAGCTTATACAGGTTACCTAATGAAAAACTGTTTTTT.

The chain combines TRBV27 with TRBJ1-1; 8 nucleotides agree with TRBD1. The CDR3 contains 14 residues. Germline loops: CDR1 MNHEY, CDR2 SMNVEV (reference sequence). The trim removed 8 bases at V and 0 bases at J, leaving 5 bases unmatched. This CDR3 reads CASSGTGLNTEAFF. CDR3 DNA: TGTGCCAGCTCTGGGACAGGCTTGAACACTGAAGCTTTCTTT.

The chain couples TRBV9 to TRBJ1-3; no firm D call. With 3 bases removed from V and 2 bases from J, the gap between germline ends came to 15 bases. CDR1 and CDR2 from the germline V gene are SGDLS and YYNGEE. This CDR3 contains 16 residues. This CDR3 is CASSESREQPGNTIYF. The CDR3 DNA reads TGTGCCAGCAGCGAGAGCCGGGAACAGCCTGGAAACACCATATATTTT.

The chain couples TRBV29-1 to TRBJ1-1; no clear D gene. The CDR3 contains 13 residues. Germline lookup yields CDR1 SQVTM and CDR2 ANQGSEA. The V end was cut by 6 bases, the J end by 11 bases, with 22 bases between. The CDR3 here is CSVGLNEGWEAFF. The DNA of the CDR3 is TGCAGCGTCGGGTTGAATGAGGGCTGGGAGGCTTTCTTT.

The genes are TRBV10-3 and TRBJ2-7; 8 bases align to TRBD1. The CDR3 spans 17 residues. Germline CDR1 ENHRY, CDR2 SYGVKD. V dropped 2 bases and J dropped 0; count of bases not matched to a gene: 9. The CDR3 DNA follows: TGTGCCATCAGTGAGGGACAGGGACCCCCCAGCTCCTACGAGCAGTACTTC. It encodes CAISEGQGPPSSYEQYF.

V is TRBV15 and J is TRBJ1-1; 7 nucleotides line up with TRBD1. J was trimmed by 5 bases and V by 2 bases; bases with no gene match: 5. The CDR3 totals 14 residues. Germline lookup yields CDR1 LNHNV and CDR2 YYDKDF (reference sequence). CDR3 in DNA: TGTGCCACCAGCAGACCCGACAGGGAAACTGAAGCTTTCTTT. It translates to CATSRPDRETEAFF.

The genes are TRBV12-5 and TRBJ1-4; 12 positions match TRBD1. V gave up 6 bases and J gave up 6 bases; unmatched junction bases: 2. The germline V gene encodes CDR1 LGHNT and CDR2 FRNRAP. The CDR3 covers 14 residues. CDR3: CASGGTGGYEKLFF. CDR3 coding DNA: TGTGCTAGTGGGGGGACAGGGGGCTATGAAAAACTGTTTTTT.

The genes are TRBV5-5 and TRBJ2-7; tentatively, D is TRBD1 (6 bases). This CDR3 comprises 15 residues. CDR1 and CDR2 from the germline V gene are SGHKS and YYEKEE (reference sequence). V shed 3 bases and J shed 3 bases, with 16 bases lying between them. Written as DNA, the CDR3 is TGTGCCAGCAGCTCAGGGGCAGATCTTTTCTACGAGCAGTACTTC. Translated, it gives CASSSGADLFYEQYF. The whole variable domain, remainder taken from reference TRBV5-5 and TRBJ2-7, is DAGVTQSPTHLIKTRGQQVTLRCSPISGHKSVSWYQQVLGQGPQFIFQYYEKEERGRGNFPDRFSARQFPNYSSELNVNALLLGDSALYLCASSSGADLFYEQYFGPGTRLTVT.

The chain couples TRBV11-3 to TRBJ2-2; tentative D call: TRBD2 (5 bases). The CDR3 has 16 amino acids. Trimming cost V 0 bases and J 2 bases, with 10 bases left between them. Germline CDR1 is SGHNT and CDR2 is YENEEA. The CDR3: CASSLEGGPNTGELFF. CDR3 DNA: TGTGCCAGCAGCTTAGAAGGCGGGCCTAACACCGGGGAGCTGTTTTTT.